The clone carrying this T cell receptor (beta chain) came up a few times. Its antigen is currently unknown. This CDR3 is built from 13 residues. The germline V and J ends were trimmed by 4 bases and 0 bases, with 4 bases remaining between them. The sample is drawn from a study of identical twins. TCRdb called the 5' RACE reads again in MiXCR, with one record for every CDR3 protein. Of around 510,000 distinct CDR3 sequences detected, roughly 13% appear once; the ten largest clones hold more than 0.8%. Study-wide results and caveats: Cord blood beta clonotypes present at high abundance carried fewer insertions; no such pattern appeared in memory repertoires.

A further study also used this sample, focusing on yellow fever vaccine responses in identical twins.

The sample taken for sequencing was CD4+ T cells sorted from blood. This TCR was sampled from a young woman in good health. The V gene is TRBV12-3 or TRBV12-4, the J gene TRBJ1-3, with D hard to call. CDR3 in DNA: TGTGCCAGCAGTTCGAACTCTGGAAACACCATATATTTT. This sequence encodes CASSSNSGNTIYF.